This passage covers 9 T cell receptor beta chains from one sample sequenced in a study of tumor-infiltrating lymphocytes in primary liver carcinoma listed by TCRdb under 2017. Total RNA and DNA were co-extracted from around 18-30 mg of bulk tissue with the AllPrep DNA/RNA mini kit, without cell sorting. Sequencing relied on an Illumina HiSeq 2500. Using a constant-region primer and ProtoScript II reverse transcriptase, TCRbeta-specific cDNA was reverse-transcribed from 500 ng total RNA. The TCRbeta libraries were prepared through three rounds of nested multiplex PCR following a slightly modified ARM-PCR procedure. Each of the first two PCR rounds ran for approximately 10 cycles using multiplex TRBV1-TRBV30 forward primers together with a Cbeta reverse primer. In TCRdb, the public reads were trimmed at Q25 with fastp and aligned with MiXCR, with productive beta chains retained. Entries that share a CDR3 protein sequence are merged under the most common genes and DNA. This sample is represented by approximately 40,000 distinct CDR3 sequences; about three quarters of them were singletons. The ten largest clones take up 19% of the sample.

The sample comprised liver tumor tissue from sampling region 2. In the paper's terms, the cell subset or site label means: tumor region T2, inferior pole. The receptor set was obtained from a man aged 35-49 years with primary liver carcinoma and hepatitis B virus infection.

This clonotype was counted many times. The J gene is TRBJ1-1, the V gene TRBV25-1, with 10 bases that match TRBD1. Germline-derived CDR1 and CDR2 are MGHDK and SYGVNS. V shed 7 bases, J shed 5 bases, and the junction held 7 bases outside the gene matches. The CDR3 runs to 14 residues. The CDR3 bases are TGTGCCAGCACCGGTGACAGGGGGCTAACTGAAGCTTTCTTT. This encodes CASTGDRGLTEAFF.

Concerning this clonotype: Germline and junction disagree at one end, which may indicate a read error. V gene TRBV28 combines with J gene TRBJ2-1; 11 bases line up with TRBD2. Germline loops: CDR1 MDHEN, CDR2 SYDVKM. This CDR3 is 15 amino acids long. CDR3 DNA sequence: TGTGCCAACAGTTTGGTGACTAGCGGGATCGATGAGCAGTTATTC. Protein: CANSLVTSGIDEQLF.

Remarks on this clonotype: One junction end disagrees with the germline gene, perhaps due to a read error. The chain employs TRBV18 and TRBJ2-2, with 7 bases matching TRBD1. The CDR3 runs 13 residues. The germline gives CDR1 KGHSH, CDR2 LQKENI. The CDR3 DNA is TGTGCCAGTCGGGAAGCGTACACAGGGGAGCCGTTTTTT. Encoded protein: CASREAYTGEPFF. Supplemented by reference TRBV18 and TRBJ2-2, the full variable domain reads NAGVMQNPRHLVRRRGQEARLRCSPMKGHSHVYWYRQLPEEGLKFMVYLQKENIIDESGMPKERFSAEFPKEGPSILRIQQVVRGDSAAYFCASREAYTGEPFFGEGSRLTVL.

This clonotype has a handful of counts. The chain has TRBV6-5 and TRBJ1-5; D may be TRBD1 (5 bases). Germline CDR1 reads MNHEY; CDR2 reads SVGAGI. This CDR3 is 13 amino acids long. Trimming took off 11 bases at V and 0 bases at J, with 11 bases between the two ends. CDR3 region: CAGGDGSNQPQHF. The CDR3 DNA is TGTGCCGGTGGGGACGGTAGCAATCAGCCCCAGCATTTT.

A remark on this clonotype: The conserved phenylalanine or tryptophan is not found at the CDR3 terminus, so this likely reflects a read error. This rearrangement joins TRBV11-1 to TRBJ2-4, with 9 bases that match TRBD1. The length of the CDR3 is 17 residues. Germline CDR1 is SGHAT and CDR2 is FQDESV (reference sequence). CDR3 residues: CATSSPGQGTSKNIQYL. Here the CDR3 DNA reads TGTGCCACCAGCTCTCCGGGACAGGGAACATCAAAAAACATTCAGTACCTC.

The V and J genes are TRBV14 and TRBJ2-7, with 7 positions matching TRBD1. Germline assignment: CDR1 SGHDN and CDR2 FVKESK. This CDR3 spans 15 amino acids. CDR3 DNA: TGTGAAAGCAGCCAAGACAGGGTGACGGCCTACGAGCAGTACTTC. Translated: CESSQDRVTAYEQYF.

With respect to this clonotype: The junction shows a germline mismatch at one end, possibly a read error. As DNA, the CDR3 is TGTGCCAGCAGTTCCCCCTCGGAGGCGGGAGGGTTCTACAATGAGCGGTTCTTC. Protein product: CASSSPSEAGGFYNERFF. The rearrangement uses TRBV28 and TRBJ2-1; 9 bases align to TRBD2. The CDR3 runs to 18 residues. The germline gives CDR1 MDHEN, CDR2 SYDVKM. Variable domain in full (rest from reference TRBV28 and TRBJ2-1): DVKVTQSSRYLVKRTGEKVFLECVQDMDHENMFWYRQDPGLGLRLIYFSYDVKMKEKGDIPEGYSVSREKKERFSLILESASTNQTSMYLCASSSPSEAGGFYNERFFGPGTRLTVL.

V and J are TRBV12-3 or TRBV12-4 and TRBJ1-1; D is uncertain. The CDR3 has 14 residues. Trimming stripped 8 bases from V and 1 base from J, with 14 bases between. The DNA of the CDR3 is TGTGCCAGCGCCCTAGGGCAGGAGAACACTGAAGCTTTCTTT. Encoded protein: CASALGQENTEAFF.

Notes on this clonotype: The junction does not match germline at one end; this may be a read error. The DNA for the CDR3 is TGTGCCCGCAGTCCTCCGGGACTTAGCTCCTACAACGAGCAGTTCTTC. Protein product: CARSPPGLSSYNEQFF. The chain combines TRBV6-1 with TRBJ2-1; D is perhaps TRBD2 (6 bases). Germline values: CDR1 MNHNS, CDR2 SASEGT. The CDR3 extends over 16 amino acids.